This entry concerns a single T cell receptor (beta chain). The table lists this clone with a few counts. Its antigen is not yet known. No much larger clone is present one base from it, and per-base qualities are unavailable. This sample was included in a study of blood T cell repertoires in COVID-19 (TCRdb year 2020). A note on the overall study: Samples from collaborators originated in the United States, Italy and Spain and spanned both the acute and convalescent phases of COVID-19. The prospective study material was composed of cDNA or gDNA derived from T cells, B-cell-depleted T cells, or PBMCs. Subjects who had been exposed to COVID-19, were actively infected with it, or had recovered from it provided the deeply sampled blood TCRbeta repertoires that made up the dataset. The repertoires were made available in a free public database intended to serve as a resource for research on the immune response to SARS-CoV-2. The samples were drawn from two sources: the first 160 participants of the ongoing ImmuneRACE study, and approximately 1,300 subjects contributed by 6 global collaborators. Nearly every sample came with metadata listing a de-identified subject ID, COVID-19 status, age in years and sex. Where available, HLA class I and class II types were taken from metadata supplied by the sample provider and were not determined by assay-based typing. Overall study results and their limits: Clinical and demographic metadata were provided uncurated, with the amount varying by source and participant.

TCRbeta CDR3 regions were amplified from genomic DNA by means of the immunoSEQ Assay, a bias-controlled multiplex PCR. The authors processed their data as follows. Within the assay, amplification of reference gene primers was used to estimate how many nucleated cells each sample contained. To quantify the absolute abundance of each unique TCRbeta CDR3 rearrangement, sequence reads were collapsed and filtered. For each sample, productive Simpson clonality was calculated as the square root of Simpson's diversity index over productive rearrangements. The table was pulled from immuneACCESS by TCRdb, which kept in-frame rearrangements only. Such tables lose some clones; where checked, under half of the loss comes from unresolved V genes, and the rest has no known cause. D and trimming were read from the DNA, whereas the V and J calls and clone size are those reported in that table. The sample yields 75,000 or so clones; around 80% were counted once. 36% of the sample rests with the top ten.

Each collaborating institution followed its own protocols to collect whole blood in K2EDTA tubes. For TCRbeta analysis, collaborators shipped samples in one of three forms: frozen whole blood, isolated PBMCs, or DNA extracted from either of those sample types. V is pruned by 2 bases and J by 8 bases, leaving 4 bases of the junction without a gene match. The germline V gene gives CDR1 as MGHRA and CDR2 as YSYEKL. There are 15 amino acids in the CDR3, from cysteine to phenylalanine inclusive. The CDR3 DNA has 45 bases and is translated from base 1. The chain uses TRBV4-1 and TRBJ1-6, and 9 junctional nucleotides match TRBD1. The specimen sequenced was peripheral blood. The clonotype originates from a woman in her 70s with acute or convalescent COVID-19. The DNA sequence reads TGCGCCAGCAGCCAACCCCGGGACAGGGATTCACCCCTCCACTTT. It translates to CASSQPRDRDSPLHF.